This TCR beta chain was recorded in a study of cytomegalovirus exposure and HLA in healthy donors. Whole-study findings and limits: Cytomegalovirus-associated status was assigned to approximately 160 TCR beta chains. Subsequent analysis showed first-cohort TCR clusters tending to co-occur in over a hundred validation repertoires.

The germline gives CDR1 SGHDT, CDR2 YYEEEE. V was pared by 1 base and J by 6 bases, with 5 bases between. CDR3 length: 11 amino acids. A remark on this clone: Its antigen is unidentified.

Clones were read by immunoSEQ multiplex PCR, and TCRdb kept only the in-frame ones, dropping some. The data show 150,000 to 200,000 clones, about 89% seen once. Sequencing input: PBMCs. The rearrangement joins TRBV5-6 to TRBJ2-7; no clear D gene. The TCR originated in a man younger than 45 in good health and CMV-seropositive. The CDR3 reads CASSLRREQYF. CDR3 nucleotide sequence: TGTGCCAGCAGCTTGAGGCGCGAGCAGTACTTC.